This T cell receptor beta chain emerged from a study of T cells in localized non-small cell lung cancer. Produced via immunoSEQ multiplex PCR; TCRdb's table is partial and in-frame only. The repertoire holds tens of thousands of clones, with roughly 81% as singletons. The length of the CDR3 is 18 residues. J was trimmed by 0 bases and V by 6 bases; bases with no gene match: 16. Germline V CDR1 and CDR2: LNHDA, SQIVND (reference sequence). Whole-study findings and limits: The tumor had only one region sequenced, so heterogeneity remains possible. Out of the top 100 tumor clones, a median around 50 were seen in adjacent lung. Of the tissues analyzed, uninvolved adjacent lung showed maximal T cell clonality, greater than tumor.

Notes on this clone: Its specificity is not known.

The V call is TRBV19, the J call TRBJ1-1, with TRBD1 matching 7 bases. This receptor was identified in a female donor of 60 years or more with stage I lung adenocarcinoma. The sample here was peripheral blood, taken before any cancer treatment. In nucleotides, the CDR3 is TGTGCCAGTAGGATCCGGGACAGCGTAAGCTTTTTGAACACTGAAGCTTTCTTT. It encodes CASRIRDSVSFLNTEAFF.